This T cell receptor (beta chain) was sequenced in a study of cytomegalovirus exposure and HLA in healthy donors. CDR1 is SGHTA and CDR2 is FQGNSA in the germline V gene. The CDR3 consists of 12 residues. Between the trimmed V and J ends, which lost 6 bases and 3 bases, there was a span of 9 bases. Both 60 Vbeta primers and 13 Jbeta primers went into the PCR. The table came from immunoSEQ multiplex PCR; TCRdb's copy has only in-frame clones and leaves some out. The sample has 150,000 to 200,000 clones, about 76% seen once; the top ten hold 2% to 2.5%. This chain connects TRBV7-2 to TRBJ2-7; D is uncertain. The source material was PBMCs. The clonotype comes from a female donor in good health and CMV-seronegative. Written as DNA, the CDR3 is TGTGCCAGCAGTTGGGCTGGCTACGAGCAGTACTTC. It yields the protein CASSWAGYEQYF.